This T cell receptor (beta chain) was sequenced in a study of shared clonotypes between healthy human individuals. Findings and limits, study-wide: Naive subsets generally had larger estimated richness than memory subsets. Clonotypes not shared had lower generation probabilities than those common to all four donors.

CDR1 is WSHSY and CDR2 is SAAADI in the germline V gene. Trimming shortened V by 3 bases and J by 11 bases, and 13 bases separated the two germline ends. The CDR3 loop spans 12 amino acids. For this clone: Its antigen remains unidentified.

Data came from immunoSEQ multiplex PCR; TCRdb stores just in-frame clones and leaves some out. The sample shows 1,400,000 or so clones, around 98.5% of them seen only once. All donors were Caucasian adults living in Nashville, Tennessee. Into CD45RA+ naive and CD45RA-negative memory subsets, the CD4+ cells were split. The rearrangement joins TRBV10-2 to TRBJ1-1; D ambiguous. The receptor was isolated from a man aged 30-40 years in good health. What was sequenced was naive CD4+ T cells sorted from blood. The sample's subset: CD45RA+ positively selected. The CDR3 region is CASSDGKLGAFF. The CDR3 DNA sequence: TGCGCCAGCAGTGATGGGAAGCTTGGGGCTTTCTTT.